This T cell receptor (beta chain) was documented in a study of Ad26.COV2.S vaccination and SARS-CoV-2 variants. Study observations and caveats: Substantial breadth was reported for post-vaccination spike-specific CD8+ and CD4+ T cells.

TCRdb keeps only in-frame clones here, not all; method: immunoSEQ multiplex PCR. The data contain 150,000 to 200,000 clones, around 90% of them singletons. The CDR3 is made up of 15 amino acids. With 5 bases clipped from V and 7 bases from J, the junction kept 7 bases outside the gene matches. Germline assignment: CDR1 SGHTA and CDR2 FQGNSA. Details on this clone: Antigen: not known.

This material consisted of peripheral blood, taken after recovery from COVID-19. This receptor was obtained from a human donor who had recovered from COVID-19. The V and J genes are TRBV7-2 and TRBJ1-5; TRBD1 agrees at 11 bases. CDR3 region: CASSPRTGGGQPQHF. CDR3 nucleotide sequence: TGTGCCAGCAGCCCCAGGACAGGGGGCGGGCAGCCCCAGCATTTT.